This T cell receptor (beta chain) came from a study of CD8+CD57+ T cells in acquired aplastic anemia. Overall study: DNA per sorted CD4+ or CD8+ sample ranged roughly 0.19 to 30 ug, averaging roughly 3.2 ug. Healthy donors gave about 10.8 million reads on average for CD4+ cells. Overall study results and limits: It was found that some 31 CD8+ CDR3 sequences were shared between patients and controls. In CD8+ cells, Simpson's diversity showed no significant difference between patients and controls.

V lost 2 bases, J lost 3 bases, and 11 bases lay in between. The CDR3 contains 14 residues. Per germline, CDR1 SGHTA and CDR2 FQGTGA. A note on this clonotype: What it recognizes is unknown.

Both TCR beta VDJ combination and CDR3 sequence profiling were carried out. Genomic DNA was the template for this profiling. MiXCR, run by TCRdb on the reads, gives a single entry per CDR3 protein. The sample includes roughly 160,000 distinct CDR3 sequences, 63% of them seen just once. The sample taken for sequencing was sorted CD4+, CD8+, or CD8+CD57+ T cells (not recorded which) from PBMCs. This sequence joins TRBV7-3 and TRBJ2-7; no definite D call. This receptor was taken from a human donor in good health. CDR3 DNA sequence: TGTGCCAGCAGCTTAGCAGGACCCCACTACGAGCAGTACTTC. Its protein product is CASSLAGPHYEQYF.